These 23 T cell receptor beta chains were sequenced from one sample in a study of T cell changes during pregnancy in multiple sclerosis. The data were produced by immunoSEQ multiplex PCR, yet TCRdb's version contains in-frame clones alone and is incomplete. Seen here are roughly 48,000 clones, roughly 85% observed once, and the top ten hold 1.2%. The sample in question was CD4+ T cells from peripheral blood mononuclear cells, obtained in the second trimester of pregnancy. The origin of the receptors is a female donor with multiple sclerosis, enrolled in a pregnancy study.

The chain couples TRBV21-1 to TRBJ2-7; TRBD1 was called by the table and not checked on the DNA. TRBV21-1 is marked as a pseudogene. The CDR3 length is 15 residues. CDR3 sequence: CASSTFRGPCYEQYF. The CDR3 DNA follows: TGTGCCAGCAGCACCTTCAGGGGGCCATGCTACGAGCAGTACTTC.

DNA for the CDR3: TGTGCCAGCAGCCCCCACGGGGATACGCAGTATTTT. Translation gives CASSPHGDTQYF. The genes are TRBV9 and TRBJ2-3; D not resolved. Germline V lookup: CDR1 SGDLS, CDR2 YYNGEE. With 4 bases removed from V and 6 bases from J, the gap between germline ends came to 9 bases. The CDR3 contains 12 residues.

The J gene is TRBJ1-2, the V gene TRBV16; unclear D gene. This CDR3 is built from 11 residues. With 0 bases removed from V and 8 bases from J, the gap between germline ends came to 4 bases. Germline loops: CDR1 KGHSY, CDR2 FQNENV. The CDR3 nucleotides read TGTGCCAGCAGCCAATCGCGCGGCTACACCTTC. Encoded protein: CASSQSRGYTF.

The chain's CDR3 is CASSISGISYEQYF. The DNA for the CDR3 is TGTGCCAGCAGCATTAGCGGGATCTCCTACGAGCAGTACTTC. The V gene is TRBV7-9, the J gene TRBJ2-7; 8 positions agree with TRBD2. Trimming cost V 5 bases and J 0 bases; bases outside gene matches: 3. The length of the CDR3 is 14 residues. Germline V gives CDR1 SEHNR, CDR2 FQNEAQ (reference sequence).

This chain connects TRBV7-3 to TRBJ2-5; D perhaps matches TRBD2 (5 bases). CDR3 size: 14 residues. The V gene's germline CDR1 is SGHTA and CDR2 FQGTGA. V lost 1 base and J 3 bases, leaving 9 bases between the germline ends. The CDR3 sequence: CASSLSGLEETQYF. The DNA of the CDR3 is TGTGCCAGCAGCTTAAGTGGACTGGAAGAGACCCAGTACTTC.

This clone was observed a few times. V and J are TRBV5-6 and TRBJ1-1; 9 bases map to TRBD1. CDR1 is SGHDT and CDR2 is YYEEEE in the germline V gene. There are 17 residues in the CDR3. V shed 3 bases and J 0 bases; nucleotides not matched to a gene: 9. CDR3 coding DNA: TGTGCCAGCAGCTCACGACAGGGGGAAAGCATGAACACTGAAGCTTTCTTT. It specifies CASSSRQGESMNTEAFF.

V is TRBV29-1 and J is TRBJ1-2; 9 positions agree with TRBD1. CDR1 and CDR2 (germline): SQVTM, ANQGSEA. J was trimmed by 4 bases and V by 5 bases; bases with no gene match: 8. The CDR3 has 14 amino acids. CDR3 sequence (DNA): TGCAGCGTTTCCGTCTTGACAGGGGGCTATGGCTACACCTTC. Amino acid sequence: CSVSVLTGGYGYTF.

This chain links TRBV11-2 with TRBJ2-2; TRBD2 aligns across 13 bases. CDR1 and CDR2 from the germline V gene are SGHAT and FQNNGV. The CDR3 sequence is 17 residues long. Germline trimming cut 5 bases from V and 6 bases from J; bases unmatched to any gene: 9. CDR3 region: CASSPTGLAGEAGELFF. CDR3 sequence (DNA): TGTGCCAGCAGCCCCACTGGACTAGCGGGAGAGGCCGGGGAGCTGTTTTTT.

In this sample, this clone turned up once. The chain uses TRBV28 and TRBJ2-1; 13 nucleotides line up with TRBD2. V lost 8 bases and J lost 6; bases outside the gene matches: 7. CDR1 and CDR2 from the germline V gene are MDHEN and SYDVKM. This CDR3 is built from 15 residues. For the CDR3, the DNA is TGTGCCAGCGGGCCCGGACTAGCGGGAGTCAATGAGCAGTTCTTC. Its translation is CASGPGLAGVNEQFF. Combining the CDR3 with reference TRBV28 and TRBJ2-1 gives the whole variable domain DVKVTQSSRYLVKRTGEKVFLECVQDMDHENMFWYRQDPGLGLRLIYFSYDVKMKEKGDIPEGYSVSREKKERFSLILESASTNQTSMYLCASGPGLAGVNEQFFGPGTRLTVL.

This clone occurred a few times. The CDR3 region is CASSLFPGTRTDTQYF. The CDR3, as DNA: TGTGCCAGCAGCTTATTCCCGGGGACTAGGACAGATACGCAGTATTTT. The V call is TRBV7-2, the J call TRBJ2-3; 8 positions match TRBD2. There are 16 residues in the CDR3. The ends lost 2 bases at V and 3 bases at J; junction bases unmatched: 7. Germline CDR1 is SGHTA and CDR2 is FQGNSA.

The CDR3 DNA follows: TGTGCCAGCTACCCCCGGGACAGGAAGGGTTCTGAAGCTTTCTTT. Translation: CASYPRDRKGSEAFF. The V gene is TRBV13, the J gene TRBJ1-1; 8 bases map to TRBD1. CDR1 is PRHDT and CDR2 is FYEKMQ in the germline V gene (reference sequence). The CDR3 spans 15 residues. V lost 8 bases and J lost 6; bases outside the gene matches: 14.

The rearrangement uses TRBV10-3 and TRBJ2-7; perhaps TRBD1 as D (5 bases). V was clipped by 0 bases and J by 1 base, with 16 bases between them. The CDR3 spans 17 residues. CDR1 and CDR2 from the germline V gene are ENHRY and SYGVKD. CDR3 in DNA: TGTGCCATCAGTGAGTCGGGCCGTGACAAGGGGTCCTACGAGCAGTACTTC. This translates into CAISESGRDKGSYEQYF.

The CDR3 nucleotides are TGTGCCAGCAGCCAACGGACAGGATACCAAGAGACCCAGTACTTC. This translates into CASSQRTGYQETQYF. The chain couples TRBV14 to TRBJ2-5, with 7 positions matching TRBD1. Germline CDR1 reads SGHDN; CDR2 reads FVKESK. V shed 2 bases and J 0 bases; nucleotides not matched to a gene: 3. The CDR3 is 15 residues long.

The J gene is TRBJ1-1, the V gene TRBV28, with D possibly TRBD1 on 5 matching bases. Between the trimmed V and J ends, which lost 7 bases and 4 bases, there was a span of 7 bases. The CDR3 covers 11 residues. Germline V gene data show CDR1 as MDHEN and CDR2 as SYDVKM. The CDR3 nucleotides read TGTGCCAGCATCAGGGTCACTGAAGCTTTCTTT. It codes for CASIRVTEAFF. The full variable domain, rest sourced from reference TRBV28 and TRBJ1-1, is DVKVTQSSRYLVKRTGEKVFLECVQDMDHENMFWYRQDPGLGLRLIYFSYDVKMKEKGDIPEGYSVSREKKERFSLILESASTNQTSMYLCASIRVTEAFFGQGTRLTVV.

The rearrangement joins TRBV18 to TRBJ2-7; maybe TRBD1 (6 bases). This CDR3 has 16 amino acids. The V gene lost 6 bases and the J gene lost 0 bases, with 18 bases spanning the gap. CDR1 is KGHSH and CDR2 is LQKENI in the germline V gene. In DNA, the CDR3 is TGTGCCAGCTCTCTCACAGGGAACGGCGGCTCCTACGAGCAGTACTTC. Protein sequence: CASSLTGNGGSYEQYF.

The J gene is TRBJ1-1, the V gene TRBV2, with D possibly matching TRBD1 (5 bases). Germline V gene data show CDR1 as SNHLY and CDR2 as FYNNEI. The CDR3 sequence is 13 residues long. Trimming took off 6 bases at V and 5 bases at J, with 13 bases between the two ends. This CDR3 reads CASSNTGGTEAFF. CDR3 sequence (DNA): TGTGCCAGCAGCAACACAGGTGGAACTGAAGCTTTCTTT. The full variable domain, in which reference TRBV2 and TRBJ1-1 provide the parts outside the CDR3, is EPEVTQTPSHQVTQMGQEVILRCVPISNHLYFYWYRQILGQKVEFLVSFYNNEISEKSEIFDDQFSVERPDGSNFTLKIRSTKLEDSAMYFCASSNTGGTEAFFGQGTRLTVV.

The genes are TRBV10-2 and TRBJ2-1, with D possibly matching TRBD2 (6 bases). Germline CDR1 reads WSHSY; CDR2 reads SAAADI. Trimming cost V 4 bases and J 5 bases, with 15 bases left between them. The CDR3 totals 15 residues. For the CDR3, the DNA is TGCGCCAGCAGTGCGGGACTCCGGCAGAACAATGAGCAGTTCTTC. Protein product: CASSAGLRQNNEQFF.

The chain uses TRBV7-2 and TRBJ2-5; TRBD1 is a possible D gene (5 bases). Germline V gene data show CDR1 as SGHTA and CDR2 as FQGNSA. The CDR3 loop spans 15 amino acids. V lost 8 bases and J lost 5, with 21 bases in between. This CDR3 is CASHPHQSGFETQYF. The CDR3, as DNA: TGTGCCAGCCATCCCCACCAATCAGGGTTTGAGACCCAGTACTTC.

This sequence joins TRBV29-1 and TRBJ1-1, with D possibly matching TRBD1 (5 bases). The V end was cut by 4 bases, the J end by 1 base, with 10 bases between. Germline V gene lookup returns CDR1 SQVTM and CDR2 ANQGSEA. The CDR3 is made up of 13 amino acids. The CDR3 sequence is CSVVAQENTEAFF. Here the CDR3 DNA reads TGCAGCGTTGTAGCACAGGAGAACACTGAAGCTTTCTTT.

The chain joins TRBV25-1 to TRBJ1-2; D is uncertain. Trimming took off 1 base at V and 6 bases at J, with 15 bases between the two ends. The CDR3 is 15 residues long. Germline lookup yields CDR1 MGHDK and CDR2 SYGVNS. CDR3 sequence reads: CASSEFETRADGYTF. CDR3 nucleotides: TGTGCCAGCAGTGAATTTGAGACAAGAGCGGATGGCTACACCTTC.

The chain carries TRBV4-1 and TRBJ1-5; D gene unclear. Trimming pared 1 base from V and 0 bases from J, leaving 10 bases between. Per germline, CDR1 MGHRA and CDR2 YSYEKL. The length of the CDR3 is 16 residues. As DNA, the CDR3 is TGCGCCAGCAGCCAAGTTGGAGATCCTAGCAATCAGCCCCAGCATTTT. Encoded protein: CASSQVGDPSNQPQHF.

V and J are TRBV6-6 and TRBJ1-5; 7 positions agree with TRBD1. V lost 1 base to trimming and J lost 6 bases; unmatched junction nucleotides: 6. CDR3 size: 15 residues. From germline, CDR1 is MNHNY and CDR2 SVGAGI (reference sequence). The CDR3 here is CASSYFSGGVQPQHF. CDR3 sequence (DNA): TGTGCCAGCAGTTACTTCTCAGGGGGAGTTCAGCCCCAGCATTTT.

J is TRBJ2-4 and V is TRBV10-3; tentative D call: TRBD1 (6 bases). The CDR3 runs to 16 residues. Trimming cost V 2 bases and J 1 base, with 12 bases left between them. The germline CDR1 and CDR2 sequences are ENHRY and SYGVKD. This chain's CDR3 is CAISEKGEAAKNIQYF. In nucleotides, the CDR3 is TGTGCCATCAGTGAGAAGGGGGAAGCGGCCAAAAACATTCAGTACTTC.